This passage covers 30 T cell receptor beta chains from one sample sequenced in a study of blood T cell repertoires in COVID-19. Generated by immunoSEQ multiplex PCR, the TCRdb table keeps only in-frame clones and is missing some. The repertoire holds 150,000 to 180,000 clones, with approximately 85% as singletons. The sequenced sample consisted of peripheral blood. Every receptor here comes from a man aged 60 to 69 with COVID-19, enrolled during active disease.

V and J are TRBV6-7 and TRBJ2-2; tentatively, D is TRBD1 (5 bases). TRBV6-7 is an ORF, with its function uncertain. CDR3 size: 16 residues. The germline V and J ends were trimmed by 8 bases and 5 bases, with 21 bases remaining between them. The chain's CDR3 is CASHRPIRVGTGELFF. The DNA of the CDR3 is TGTGCCAGCCATCGACCAATCAGGGTAGGGACCGGGGAGCTGTTTTTT.

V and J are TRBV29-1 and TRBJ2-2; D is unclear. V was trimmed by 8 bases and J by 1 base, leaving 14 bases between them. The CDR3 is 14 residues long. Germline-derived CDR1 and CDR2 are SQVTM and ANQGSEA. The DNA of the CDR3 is TGCAGCTACACCCGAATTCGGAACACCGGGGAGCTGTTTTTT. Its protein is CSYTRIRNTGELFF.

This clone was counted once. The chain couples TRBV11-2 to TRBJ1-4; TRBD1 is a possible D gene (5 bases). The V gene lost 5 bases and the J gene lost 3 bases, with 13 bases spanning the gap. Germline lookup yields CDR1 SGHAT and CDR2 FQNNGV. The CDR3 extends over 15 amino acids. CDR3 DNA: TGTGCCAGCAGCAACCGACAGACATCTAATGAAAAACTGTTTTTT. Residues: CASSNRQTSNEKLFF.

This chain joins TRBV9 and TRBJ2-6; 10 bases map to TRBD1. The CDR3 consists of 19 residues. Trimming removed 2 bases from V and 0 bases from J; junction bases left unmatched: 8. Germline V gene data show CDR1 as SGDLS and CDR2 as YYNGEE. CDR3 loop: CASSVLQDRGFSGANVLTF. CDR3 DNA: TGTGCCAGCAGCGTCCTGCAGGACAGGGGGTTCTCTGGGGCCAACGTCCTGACTTTC.

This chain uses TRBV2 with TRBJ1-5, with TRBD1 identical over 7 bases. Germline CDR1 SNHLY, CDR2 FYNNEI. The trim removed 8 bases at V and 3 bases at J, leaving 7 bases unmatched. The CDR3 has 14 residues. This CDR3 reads CASGRDSLNQPQHF. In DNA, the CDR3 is TGTGCCAGCGGCCGGGACAGCCTCAATCAGCCCCAGCATTTT.

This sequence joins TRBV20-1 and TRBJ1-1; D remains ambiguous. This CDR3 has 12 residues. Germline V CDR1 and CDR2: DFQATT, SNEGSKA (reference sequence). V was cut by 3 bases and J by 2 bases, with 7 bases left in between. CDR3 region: CSASLLNTEAFF. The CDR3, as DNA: TGCAGTGCTAGTCTCCTCAACACTGAAGCTTTCTTT.

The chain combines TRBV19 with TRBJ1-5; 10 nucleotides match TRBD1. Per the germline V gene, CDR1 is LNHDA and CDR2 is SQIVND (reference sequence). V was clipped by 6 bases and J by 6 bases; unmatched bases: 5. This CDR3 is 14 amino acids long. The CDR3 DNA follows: TGTGCCAGTAGCGGGACAGGGGTTGCTCAGCCCCAGCATTTT. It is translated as CASSGTGVAQPQHF.

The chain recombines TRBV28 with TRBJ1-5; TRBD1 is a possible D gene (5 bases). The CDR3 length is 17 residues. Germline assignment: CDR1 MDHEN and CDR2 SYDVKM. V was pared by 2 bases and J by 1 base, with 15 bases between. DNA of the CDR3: TGTGCCAGCAGTTTAAGGCCCCCAGGGTTCAGCAATCAGCCCCAGCATTTT. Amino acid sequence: CASSLRPPGFSNQPQHF.

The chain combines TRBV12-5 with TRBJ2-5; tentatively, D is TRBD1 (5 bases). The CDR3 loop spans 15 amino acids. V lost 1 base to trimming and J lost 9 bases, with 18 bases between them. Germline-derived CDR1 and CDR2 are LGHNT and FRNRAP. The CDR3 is CASGLATNWLGAQYF. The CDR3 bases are TGTGCTAGTGGTTTGGCCACTAATTGGCTAGGGGCCCAGTACTTC.

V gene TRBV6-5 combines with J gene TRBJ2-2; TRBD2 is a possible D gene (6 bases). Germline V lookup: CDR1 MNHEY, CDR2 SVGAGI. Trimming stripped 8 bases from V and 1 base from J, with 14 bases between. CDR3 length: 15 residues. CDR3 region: CASFSLGGNTGELFF. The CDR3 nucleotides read TGTGCCAGCTTCTCCCTGGGGGGGAACACCGGGGAGCTGTTTTTT.

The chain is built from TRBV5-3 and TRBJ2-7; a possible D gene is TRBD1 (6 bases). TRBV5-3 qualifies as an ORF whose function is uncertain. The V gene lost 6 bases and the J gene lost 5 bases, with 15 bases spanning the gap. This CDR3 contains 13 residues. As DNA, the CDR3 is TGTGCCAGAACCATCAGGGGTACCGACGAGCAGTACTTC. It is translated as CARTIRGTDEQYF.

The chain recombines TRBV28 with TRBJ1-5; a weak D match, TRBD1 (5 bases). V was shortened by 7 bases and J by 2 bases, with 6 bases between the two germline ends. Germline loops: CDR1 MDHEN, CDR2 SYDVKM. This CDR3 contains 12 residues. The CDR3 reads CASIQGNQPQHF. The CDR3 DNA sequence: TGTGCCAGCATACAGGGCAATCAGCCCCAGCATTTT.

The chain's CDR3 is CASSSGTGGSSREQYF. CDR3 nucleotide sequence: TGTGCCAGTAGTTCGGGGACAGGCGGCAGCTCGCGGGAGCAGTACTTC. The V call is TRBV19, the J call TRBJ2-7; 8 bases map to TRBD1. Germline CDR1 and CDR2: LNHDA and SQIVND (reference sequence). J gave up 7 bases and V 5 bases, and 16 bases lay outside the gene matches. This CDR3 has 16 amino acids.

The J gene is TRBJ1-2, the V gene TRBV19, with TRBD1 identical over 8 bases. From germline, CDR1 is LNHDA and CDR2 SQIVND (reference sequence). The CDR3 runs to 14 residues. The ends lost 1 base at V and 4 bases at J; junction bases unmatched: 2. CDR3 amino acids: CASSIGQGSYGYTF. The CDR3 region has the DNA TGTGCCAGTAGTATAGGACAGGGGAGCTATGGCTACACCTTC.

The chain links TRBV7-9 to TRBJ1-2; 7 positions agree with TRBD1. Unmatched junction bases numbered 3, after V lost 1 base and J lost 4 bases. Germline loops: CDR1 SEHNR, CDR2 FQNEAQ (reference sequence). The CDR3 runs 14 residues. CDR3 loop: CASSLETGPYGYTF. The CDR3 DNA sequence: TGTGCCAGCAGCTTAGAGACAGGGCCCTATGGCTACACCTTC.

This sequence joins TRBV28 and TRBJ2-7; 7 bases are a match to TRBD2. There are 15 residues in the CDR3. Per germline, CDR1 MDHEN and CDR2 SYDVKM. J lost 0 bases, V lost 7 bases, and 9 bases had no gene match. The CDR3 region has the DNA TGTGCCAGCACCGAGGGAGGGGAAAACTCCTACGAGCAGTACTTC. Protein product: CASTEGGENSYEQYF.

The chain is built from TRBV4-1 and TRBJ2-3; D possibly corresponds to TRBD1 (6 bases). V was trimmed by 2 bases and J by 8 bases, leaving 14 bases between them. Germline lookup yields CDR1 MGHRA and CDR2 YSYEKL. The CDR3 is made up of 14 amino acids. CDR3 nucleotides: TGCGCCAGCAGCCAACCAGGGGAAAATAGTACGCAGTATTTT. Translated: CASSQPGENSTQYF.

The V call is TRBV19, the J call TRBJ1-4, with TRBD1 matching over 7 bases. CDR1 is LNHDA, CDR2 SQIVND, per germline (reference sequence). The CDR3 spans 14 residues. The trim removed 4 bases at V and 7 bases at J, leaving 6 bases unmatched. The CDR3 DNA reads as TGTGCCAGTAGTACCGTCCGGGACAGTGAAAAACTGTTTTTT. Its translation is CASSTVRDSEKLFF.

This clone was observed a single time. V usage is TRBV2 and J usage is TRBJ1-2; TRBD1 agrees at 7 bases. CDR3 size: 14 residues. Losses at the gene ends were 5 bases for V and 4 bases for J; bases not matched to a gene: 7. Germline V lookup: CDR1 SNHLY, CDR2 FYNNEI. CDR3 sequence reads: CASSKDRFGYGYTF. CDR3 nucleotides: TGTGCCAGCAGTAAGGACAGGTTCGGCTATGGCTACACCTTC.

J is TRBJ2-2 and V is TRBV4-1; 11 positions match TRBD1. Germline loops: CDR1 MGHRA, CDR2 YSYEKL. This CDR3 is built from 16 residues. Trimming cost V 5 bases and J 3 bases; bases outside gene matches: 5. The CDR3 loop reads CASSLRDRGDTGELFF. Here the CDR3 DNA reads TGCGCCAGCAGCTTACGGGACAGGGGGGACACCGGGGAGCTGTTTTTT.

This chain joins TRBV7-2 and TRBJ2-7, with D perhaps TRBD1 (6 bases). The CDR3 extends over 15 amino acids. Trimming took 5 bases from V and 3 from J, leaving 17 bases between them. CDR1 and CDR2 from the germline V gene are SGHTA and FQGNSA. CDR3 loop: CASSRQQGTIYEQYF. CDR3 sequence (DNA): TGTGCCAGCAGCCGCCAACAGGGTACTATCTACGAGCAGTACTTC.

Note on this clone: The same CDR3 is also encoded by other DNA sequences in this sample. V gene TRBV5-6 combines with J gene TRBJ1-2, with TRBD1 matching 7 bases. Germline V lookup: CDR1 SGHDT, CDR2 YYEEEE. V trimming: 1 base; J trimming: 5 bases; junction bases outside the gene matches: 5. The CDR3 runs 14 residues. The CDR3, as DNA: TGTGCCAGCAGCTTGCTACAGGGGCATTATGGCTACACCTTC. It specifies CASSLLQGHYGYTF.

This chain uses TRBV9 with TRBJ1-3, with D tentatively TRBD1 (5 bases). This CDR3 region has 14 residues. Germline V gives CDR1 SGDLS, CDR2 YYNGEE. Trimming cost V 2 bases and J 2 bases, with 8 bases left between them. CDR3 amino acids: CASSVGGTGNTIYF. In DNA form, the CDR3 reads TGTGCCAGCAGCGTCGGGGGTACTGGAAACACCATATATTTT.

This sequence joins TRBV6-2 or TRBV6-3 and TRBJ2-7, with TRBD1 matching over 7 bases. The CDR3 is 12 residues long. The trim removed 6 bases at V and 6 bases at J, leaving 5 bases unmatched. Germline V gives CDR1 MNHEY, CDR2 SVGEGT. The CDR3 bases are TGTGCCAGCAGGCCTTCAGGGGGCGAGCAGTACTTC. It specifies CASRPSGGEQYF.

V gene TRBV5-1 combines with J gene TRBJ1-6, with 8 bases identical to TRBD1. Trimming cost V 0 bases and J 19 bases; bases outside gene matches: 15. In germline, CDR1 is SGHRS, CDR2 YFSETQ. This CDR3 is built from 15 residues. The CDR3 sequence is CASSLVSGGSSLPHF. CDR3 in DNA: TGCGCCAGCAGCTTGGTTTCAGGGGGCTCCTCCCTACCTCACTTT.

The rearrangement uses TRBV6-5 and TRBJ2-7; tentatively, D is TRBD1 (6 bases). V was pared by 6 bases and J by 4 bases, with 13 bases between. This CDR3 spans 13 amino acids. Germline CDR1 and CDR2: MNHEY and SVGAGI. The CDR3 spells CASRYARGYEQYF. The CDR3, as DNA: TGTGCCAGCAGGTACGCCAGGGGTTACGAGCAGTACTTC.

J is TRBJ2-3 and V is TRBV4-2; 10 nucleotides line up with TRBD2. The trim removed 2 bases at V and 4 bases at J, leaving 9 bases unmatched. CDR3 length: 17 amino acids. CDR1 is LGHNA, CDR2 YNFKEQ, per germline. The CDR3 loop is CASSQSPAGGVADTQYF. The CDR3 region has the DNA TGTGCCAGCAGCCAATCGCCAGCGGGAGGGGTGGCAGATACGCAGTATTTT.

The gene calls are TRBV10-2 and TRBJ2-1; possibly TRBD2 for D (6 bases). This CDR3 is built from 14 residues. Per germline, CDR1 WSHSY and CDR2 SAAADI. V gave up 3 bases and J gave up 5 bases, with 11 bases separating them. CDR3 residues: CASSEQTRDNEQFF. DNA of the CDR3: TGCGCCAGCAGTGAACAGACTAGGGACAATGAGCAGTTCTTC.

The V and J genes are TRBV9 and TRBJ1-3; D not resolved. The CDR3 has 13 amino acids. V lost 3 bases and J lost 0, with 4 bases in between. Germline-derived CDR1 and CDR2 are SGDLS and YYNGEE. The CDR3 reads CASSEYSGNTIYF. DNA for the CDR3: TGTGCCAGCAGCGAATACTCTGGAAACACCATATATTTT. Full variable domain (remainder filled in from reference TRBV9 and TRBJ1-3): DSGVTQTPKHLITATGQRVTLRCSPRSGDLSVYWYQQSLDQGLQFLIQYYNGEERAKGNILERFSAQQFPDLHSELNLSSLELGDSALYFCASSEYSGNTIYFGEGSWLTVV.

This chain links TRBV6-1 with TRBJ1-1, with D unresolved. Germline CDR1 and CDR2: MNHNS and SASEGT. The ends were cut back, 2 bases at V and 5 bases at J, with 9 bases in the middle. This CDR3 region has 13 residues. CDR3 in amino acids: CASSEFPETEAFF. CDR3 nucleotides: TGTGCCAGCAGTGAATTCCCCGAGACTGAAGCTTTCTTT.